The rows below give T cell receptor beta chains drawn from one sample of a study of CD8 T cells in ankylosing spondylitis. TCRdb re-called the 5' RACE reads with MiXCR, one entry per CDR3 protein. The data hold 200,000 to 250,000 distinct CDR3 sequences, with over 8.5% observed a single time. The specimen sequenced was blood, either unsorted or a sorted T cell fraction (not recorded which). These receptors came from a male donor with ankylosing spondylitis or in good health (not recorded which). CDR3s include the opening cysteine and the closing phenylalanine or tryptophan. The D gene is left open where the match is weak. Clone size is not always given. Where it is, it says once, few, many or a class for expanded clones.

DNA | CDR3 | J | V | size | D
TGTGCCATCTACATTAAAGCTTTCTTT | CAIYIKAFF | TRBJ1-1 | TRBV10-3 | NA | NA
TGTGCCAGCAGCAACAGGGAGGATAATTCTAATGAGCAGTTCTTC | CASSNREDNSNEQFF | TRBJ2-1 | TRBV6-1 | many | NA
TGCAGTGCTCCACAGCCGGGACAGGGTTACACTGAAGCTTTCTTT | CSAPQPGQGYTEAFF | TRBJ1-1 | TRBV20-1 | many | TRBD1
TGTGCCAGCACATATAAGGCCGGGGGGCCGGCGAACACCGGGGAGCTGTTTTTT | CASTYKAGGPANTGELFF | TRBJ2-2 | TRBV12-3/TRBV12-4 | many | NA
TGTGCCTCCACCGGGGGGAGCGGGAGGGGCCACAATGAGCAGTTCTTC | CASTGGSGRGHNEQFF | TRBJ2-1 | TRBV2 | few | TRBD2
TGCGCCAGCAGCCTAAAGTCGGGGCTCTCGAGCTACAATGAGCAGTTCTTC | CASSLKSGLSSYNEQFF | TRBJ2-1 | TRBV4-1 | NA | NA
TGCGCCAGCAGCCCGGACAATGTTCACCAAGAGACCCAGTACTTC | CASSPDNVHQETQYF | TRBJ2-5 | TRBV5-1 | NA | NA
TGTGCCAGCAGCACCTACAGGGGGCGGGTCGCAGATACGCAGTATTTT | CASSTYRGRVADTQYF | TRBJ2-3 | TRBV7-8 | many | TRBD1
TGTGCCAGCAGCTCCACCGGAGGCACCATATATTTT | CASSSTGGTIYF | TRBJ1-3 | TRBV7-9 | many | NA
NA | CASSFAPAREKLFF | TRBJ1-4 | TRBV7-9 | NA | NA
TGTGCCAGCAGTTACGGAAGCACCTGGGGCACCGGGGAGCTGTTTTTT | CASSYGSTWGTGELFF | TRBJ2-2 | TRBV6-5 | many | NA
TGTGCCACCAGTGATTTCCTGACAGGGTGGGAAAAACTGTTTTTT | CATSDFLTGWEKLFF | TRBJ1-4 | TRBV24-1 | many | TRBD1
TGTGCCATTGCGCGGATCCCGACAGATCAGCCCCAGCATTTT | CAIARIPTDQPQHF | TRBJ1-5 | TRBV10-3 | NA | NA
TGCAGTGCTTGGGACAGCTCTGGAAACACCATATATTTT | CSAWDSSGNTIYF | TRBJ1-3 | TRBV20-1 | many | TRBD1
TGCAGTGCTAACAGGGGGCAAGGTGAGCAGTACTTC | CSANRGQGEQYF | TRBJ2-7 | TRBV20-1 | many | TRBD1
TGTGCCAGTACAGAAGTGGGACCGACCACCGGGGAGCTGTTTTTT | CASTEVGPTTGELFF | TRBJ2-2 | TRBV28 | NA | NA
TGTGCCAGCAGCTTAGCGAAGGGGGGGAACACTGAAGCTTTCTTT | CASSLAKGGNTEAFF | TRBJ1-1 | TRBV7-6 | few | NA
TGCAGCGTTGGGGGTTCCGGGACTAAGCAGTACTTC | CSVGGSGTKQYF | TRBJ2-7 | TRBV29-1 | few | TRBD2
TGCGCCAGCAGCCCTAATTCCGGGGGGGCAGATACGCAGTATTTT | CASSPNSGGADTQYF | TRBJ2-3 | TRBV5-1 | many | TRBD2
TGCGCCAGCAGCTTGGGACAGCCCAGCGGCACAGATACGCAGTATTTT | CASSLGQPSGTDTQYF | TRBJ2-3 | TRBV5-1 | NA | NA
TGTGCCAGCAGTTTAGGAGTGGGGACAGATACGCAGTATTTT | CASSLGVGTDTQYF | TRBJ2-3 | TRBV27 | NA | NA
TGCGCCAGCAGCCCTAGCGGGGGGGCCAACGGGGAGCTGTTTTTT | CASSPSGGANGELFF | TRBJ2-2 | TRBV5-1 | many | TRBD2
TGTGCCACCAGCGGGGGACTAGCGGAAGTTAATGAGCAGTTCTTC | CATSGGLAEVNEQFF | TRBJ2-1 | TRBV15 | few | TRBD2
TGTGCCAGCTACCAGGGGAGAGGCTACACCTTC | CASYQGRGYTF | TRBJ1-2 | TRBV12-3/TRBV12-4 | NA | NA
TGTGCCAGCAGTCCGACAGGGGCACAGTACGAGCAGTACTTC | CASSPTGAQYEQYF | TRBJ2-7 | TRBV12-3/TRBV12-4 | many | TRBD1
TGCAGCGTCTCCGGGACAGGGGTTGCTGAAGCTTTCTTT | CSVSGTGVAEAFF | TRBJ1-1 | TRBV29-1 | NA | TRBD1
TGCGCCAGCAGCTTGGTTCCAGGGGGCAAGGATGGCTACACCTTC | CASSLVPGGKDGYTF | TRBJ1-2 | TRBV5-1 | many | TRBD1
TGCAGTGCTACTGGACTAGGACAAAACATTCAGTACTTC | CSATGLGQNIQYF | TRBJ2-4 | TRBV20-1 | many | TRBD2
TGTGCCAGCAGTGTTAGGGGGAAGTCCTACGAGCAGTACTTC | CASSVRGKSYEQYF | TRBJ2-7 | TRBV2 | NA | NA